The 20 T cell receptor beta chains below all came from one sample that was sequenced in a study of T-cell memory formation after mild COVID-19. TCRdb re-called the 5' RACE reads with MiXCR, one entry per CDR3 protein. In the table there are about 400,000 distinct CDR3 sequences, 15% to 20% of which are singletons. Input material: PBMCs or a T cell subset sorted from them (not recorded which). These receptors all stem from a man younger than 35 who had mild COVID-19 (a few samples of this study predate the infection). Cell type and time point are not known.

This sequence joins TRBV5-1 and TRBJ1-1; D is perhaps TRBD1 (6 bases). The CDR3 runs to 15 residues. Trimming took 4 bases from V and 3 from J, leaving 16 bases between them. Germline CDR1 SGHRS, CDR2 YFSETQ. In DNA form, the CDR3 reads TGCGCCAGCAGCCCTTGGGGGGCCACCGACACTGAAGCTTTCTTT. This gives the protein CASSPWGATDTEAFF. Full variable domain (outside the CDR3, taken from reference TRBV5-1 and TRBJ1-1): KAGVTQTPRYLIKTRGQQVTLSCSPISGHRSVSWYQQTPGQGLQFLFEYFSETQRNKGNFPGRFSGRQFSNSRSEMNVSTLELGDSALYLCASSPWGATDTEAFFGQGTRLTVV.

Many counts were recorded for this clonotype. V gene TRBV5-1 combines with J gene TRBJ2-7, with D possibly TRBD2 on 5 matching bases. The CDR3 covers 14 residues. Per the germline V gene, CDR1 is SGHRS and CDR2 is YFSETQ. Trimming stripped 4 bases from V and 3 bases from J, with 14 bases between. CDR3 nucleotide sequence: TGCGCCAGCAGCCCCCCCGGACGGGACTACGAGCAGTACGTC. Translating gives CASSPPGRDYEQYV.

The chain employs TRBV27 and TRBJ2-1; TRBD2 is a possible D gene (6 bases). Germline CDR1 and CDR2: MNHEY and SMNVEV (reference sequence). The V end lost 2 bases, the J end lost 12 bases, and 14 bases lay between the germline ends. The CDR3 is 13 amino acids. CDR3 loop: CASSLGGASGQFF. CDR3 coding DNA: TGTGCCAGCAGTTTAGGAGGGGCCAGTGGGCAGTTCTTC.

This clonotype was found many times. The rearrangement uses TRBV7-9 and TRBJ2-5; D call uncertain. The CDR3 spans 13 residues. Germline V lookup: CDR1 SEHNR, CDR2 FQNEAQ (reference sequence). Trimming pared 3 bases from V and 1 base from J, leaving 6 bases between. The CDR3 loop is CASSLSSQETQYF. The CDR3 coding sequence is TGTGCCAGCAGCTTGAGCTCCCAAGAGACCCAGTACTTC.

This clonotype came up a few times. This rearrangement joins TRBV4-1 to TRBJ1-2; D possibly corresponds to TRBD1 (5 bases). Germline CDR1 MGHRA, CDR2 YSYEKL. There are 19 residues in the CDR3. Trimming shortened V by 1 base and J by 2 bases, and 23 bases separated the two germline ends. In DNA form, the CDR3 reads TGCGCCAGCAGCCAAGTACGTTCTAGGAGGGGAAGAGGGAACTATGGCTACACCTTC. Translation gives CASSQVRSRRGRGNYGYTF.

The chain joins TRBV5-1 to TRBJ2-3; 8 nucleotides align to TRBD2. The CDR3 contains 16 residues. CDR1 SGHRS and CDR2 YFSETQ come from the germline V gene. After removal of 4 bases from V and 0 bases from J, the junction contained 7 bases not matched to a gene. CDR3 coding DNA: TGCGCCAGCAGCCTACTCTTAGCGGGGAGCACAGATACGCAGTATTTT. This translates into CASSLLLAGSTDTQYF.

V and J are TRBV25-1 and TRBJ2-1; TRBD1 is a possible D gene (7 bases). In germline, CDR1 is MGHDK, CDR2 SYGVNS. The CDR3 is made up of 16 amino acids. The germline V and J ends were trimmed by 5 bases and 10 bases, with 24 bases remaining between them. CDR3 sequence (DNA): TGTGCCAGCAGTCCCCCCCCCAGGGGGGTTAACGGGGAGCAGTTCTTC. This encodes CASSPPPRGVNGEQFF. The variable domain in full, with the rest retrieved from reference TRBV25-1 and TRBJ2-1, is EADIYQTPRYLVIGTGKKITLECSQTMGHDKMYWYQQDPGMELHLIHYSYGVNSTEKGDLSSESTVSRIRTEHFPLTLESARPSHTSQYLCASSPPPRGVNGEQFFGPGTRLTVL.

This clonotype was counted ten times or more. V usage is TRBV4-1 and J usage is TRBJ2-3; D is unclear. Germline V gives CDR1 MGHRA, CDR2 YSYEKL. The CDR3 has 12 amino acids. V gave up 4 bases and J gave up 6 bases, with 8 bases separating them. The CDR3 DNA sequence: TGCGCCAGCAGCCCCGGCGAGGATACGCAGTATTTT. Protein: CASSPGEDTQYF.

The chain joins TRBV29-1 to TRBJ2-7; possibly TRBD1 or TRBD2 for D (6 bases each). The CDR3 has 13 residues. Germline values: CDR1 SQVTM, CDR2 ANQGSEA. The germline V and J ends were trimmed by 6 bases and 4 bases, with 16 bases remaining between them. DNA of the CDR3: TGCAGCGTGAGGGCCGGGGGCCATTACGAGCAGTACTTC. Encoded protein: CSVRAGGHYEQYF.

The chain carries TRBV7-9 and TRBJ2-2; D is perhaps TRBD2 (6 bases). The V end was cut by 4 bases, the J end by 2 bases, with 14 bases between. Germline V CDR1 and CDR2: SEHNR, FQNEAQ (reference sequence). This CDR3 is built from 16 residues. CDR3 region: CASSSVRGTNTGELFF. CDR3 nucleotide sequence: TGTGCCAGCAGCTCCGTTCGGGGGACCAACACCGGGGAGCTGTTTTTT.

In its sample, this clonotype was seen a few times. J is TRBJ1-2 and V is TRBV15; tentative D call: TRBD1 (5 bases). CDR1 is LNHNV, CDR2 YYDKDF, per germline (reference sequence). The CDR3 has 14 residues. Trimming left V 8 bases short and J 4 bases short, with 17 bases between. CDR3 loop: CATQTALGAYGYTF. CDR3 coding DNA: TGTGCCACCCAAACCGCGCTTGGGGCCTATGGCTACACCTTC.

The chain couples TRBV2 to TRBJ2-1; 12 bases agree with TRBD2. Germline CDR1 and CDR2: SNHLY and FYNNEI. CDR3 length equals 15 residues. Germline trimming cut 4 bases from V and 6 bases from J; bases unmatched to any gene: 4. This chain's CDR3 is CASSVGLAGRNEQFF. Written as DNA, the CDR3 is TGTGCCAGCAGTGTGGGACTAGCGGGCCGCAATGAGCAGTTCTTC.

This sequence joins TRBV3-1 and TRBJ2-5; 9 nucleotides match TRBD2. The CDR3 covers 17 residues. V was clipped by 3 bases and J by 1 base; unmatched bases: 9. CDR1 is LGHDT, CDR2 YNNKEL, per germline (reference sequence). The CDR3 DNA sequence: TGTGCCAGCAGCCAGATAGCTAGCGGGGAGTTCCAAGAGACCCAGTACTTC. Translation: CASSQIASGEFQETQYF.

The chain couples TRBV7-9 to TRBJ1-4; tentative D call: TRBD1 (6 bases). Germline CDR1 SEHNR, CDR2 FQNEAQ (reference sequence). Between the trimmed V and J ends, which lost 5 bases and 0 bases, there was a span of 10 bases. The CDR3 length is 15 residues. CDR3 region: CASSTRTATNEKLFF. The CDR3 bases are TGTGCCAGCAGCACCAGGACAGCAACTAATGAAAAACTGTTTTTT.

The V and J genes are TRBV18 and TRBJ1-1; D gene uncertain. Trimming left V 1 base short and J 6 bases short, with 12 bases between. In germline, CDR1 is KGHSH, CDR2 LQKENI. The CDR3 spans 14 residues. As DNA, the CDR3 is TGTGCCAGCTCACCACAGGGCAGTGGAGCTGAAGCTTTCTTT. Residues: CASSPQGSGAEAFF.

There are a few counts of this clonotype. This sequence joins TRBV6-5 and TRBJ2-5; TRBD1 is a possible D gene (7 bases). Germline-derived CDR1 and CDR2 are MNHEY and SVGAGI. The V end lost 0 bases, the J end lost 5 bases, and 22 bases lay between the germline ends. The CDR3 runs to 18 residues. CDR3 region: CASSYSNPAGGIKETQYF. CDR3 sequence (DNA): TGTGCCAGCAGTTACTCGAATCCGGCAGGGGGGATTAAGGAGACCCAGTACTTC.

This clonotype showed up just a few times. The V gene is TRBV15, the J gene TRBJ1-1, with 9 bases lining up with TRBD1. CDR1 LNHNV and CDR2 YYDKDF come from the germline V gene (reference sequence). J was trimmed by 2 bases and V by 3 bases; bases with no gene match: 4. The CDR3 is 15 amino acids. CDR3 region: CATSRRDRANTEAFF. The CDR3 nucleotides read TGTGCCACCAGCAGGAGGGACAGGGCCAACACTGAAGCTTTCTTT.

In DNA, the CDR3 is TGCGCCAGCAGCTTCCTGGGAGGGAGGGACACTGAAGCTTTCTTT. Translated, it gives CASSFLGGRDTEAFF. The chain carries TRBV4-1 and TRBJ1-1; D is undetermined. Germline V gene lookup returns CDR1 MGHRA and CDR2 YSYEKL. The V and J ends lost 5 bases and 3 bases respectively, with 16 bases between them. This CDR3 has 15 amino acids.

This clonotype appeared many times. This chain uses TRBV12-3 or TRBV12-4 with TRBJ2-3; D remains ambiguous. The CDR3 covers 13 residues. V shed 6 bases and J shed 4 bases, with 11 bases lying between them. Written as DNA, the CDR3 is TGTGCCAGCAGGACGACCGGCGCAGATACGCAGTATTTT. This encodes CASRTTGADTQYF.

The CDR3 loop reads CASSTMTGRIDTQYF. In nucleotides, the CDR3 is TGTGCCAGCAGCACCATGACAGGGAGGATAGATACGCAGTATTTT. This sequence joins TRBV5-5 and TRBJ2-3, with D perhaps TRBD1 (7 bases). Deletions cut 4 bases from V and 5 bases from J, with 17 bases between. The CDR3 totals 15 residues. Germline assignment: CDR1 SGHKS and CDR2 YYEKEE (reference sequence).